This section outlines one T cell receptor beta chain sequence together with its context. Its target is not known. This record belongs to a study of regulatory and conventional T cells in RAG deficiency. Regulatory T cells were sorted from blood as CD4+ CD25-high CD127-low cells. Findings and limits, study-wide: Omenn patients showed >90% Treg-Tconv overlap and shorter CDR3 lengths. Shannon entropy fell and Simpson indices rose in RAG-deficient patients. Other subsets showed approximately 10-fold reductions, but Treg unique TCR beta sequences fell about 100-fold in these patients.

Trimming left V 2 bases short and J 7 bases short, with 6 bases between. Germline V lookup: CDR1 MNHNY, CDR2 SVGAGI (reference sequence). CDR3 length: 12 residues. The protocol was immunoSEQ multiplex PCR, while the TCRdb copy is restricted to in-frame clones and leaves out a portion. Counted here are tens of thousands of clones, about 93% occurring once; the ten biggest clones make up under 0.85%. The same data also contributed to another study, on regulatory T cells. From that second work: Primers: 52 TRBV forward and 13 TRBJ reverse. Skewed V and J usage and few unique V-J pairs marked patient repertoires, most in Tregs.

V is TRBV6-6 and J is TRBJ1-5, with D unclear. This clonotype was sampled from a human donor in good health. Source material: Tregs sorted from blood. The CDR3, as DNA: TGTGCCAGCAGTTACATAGGGCAGCCCCAGCATTTT. It specifies CASSYIGQPQHF.